This T cell receptor (beta chain) stems from a study of blood T cell repertoires in COVID-19 (dated by TCRdb to 2018 to 2020). Context from the whole study: The collaborator samples originated in the United States, Italy and Spain and spanned the acute and convalescent phases of COVID-19. A freely available public database, intended as a resource for researchers studying the immune response to SARS-CoV-2, is where the repertoires were released. The samples were drawn from the first 160 participants of the ongoing ImmuneRACE study and from roughly 1,300 subjects provided by 6 global collaborators. Where HLA class I and class II types were available, the types were taken from metadata supplied by the sample provider, not from assay-based typing. Deeply sampled blood TCRbeta repertoires from subjects exposed to, actively infected with, or recovered from COVID-19 were included in the dataset. The material from the prospective study consisted of cDNA or gDNA derived from T cells, B-cell-depleted T cells, or PBMCs. Nearly every sample came with metadata listing a de-identified subject ID, COVID-19 status, age in years and sex.

Overall study results and their limits: The amount of clinical and demographic metadata varied by source and participant and was provided uncurated.

In regard to this clone: Its antigen remains undetermined. Per-base quality was not reported, and no clone a single base away is much larger than it.

The immunoSEQ Assay, a bias-controlled multiplex PCR, was used to amplify TCRbeta CDR3 regions from genomic DNA. The paper's processing steps were these. Nucleated cell counts per sample were estimated from amplification of reference gene primers within the assay. To quantify the absolute abundance of each unique TCRbeta CDR3 rearrangement, sequence reads were collapsed and filtered. For each sample, productive Simpson clonality was calculated as the square root of Simpson's diversity index across productive rearrangements. What TCRdb holds here is the immuneACCESS table cut down to in-frame rearrangements. Part of the clones is not present; checked against another copy, under half of the missing clones reflect an unresolved V gene, and the others are unexplained. V, J and clone size are taken as reported in that table, and D and trimming were inferred from the DNA itself. This sample is represented by about 59,000 clones; 85% to 90% of them were singletons. The biggest ten clones account for approximately 17% of the sample.

Whole blood was collected in K2EDTA tubes by collaborating institutions according to the institutions' own protocols. For TCRbeta analysis, collaborator samples were shipped as frozen whole blood, as isolated PBMCs, or as DNA extracted from either sample type. The material sequenced was peripheral blood. The sequence came from a woman older than 75 with active COVID-19.

The nucleotides read TGTGCCATCAGTGAGTCTTTCGCAACTAATGAAAAACTGTTTTTT. Its protein product is CAISESFATNEKLFF. This sequence uses TRBV10-3 and TRBJ1-4; no confident D gene assignment can be made. The trim is 0 bases for V and 0 bases for J, with a gap of 5 bases between the germline ends. Reading the germline V gene gives CDR1 ENHRY and CDR2 SYGVKD. From the cysteine through the phenylalanine, the CDR3 covers 15 amino acids. The retained sequence is limited to the CDR3, 45 bases, with the frame set at the first base.